The present T cell receptor beta chain was sequenced within a study of beta chain features in type 1 diabetes. As for the study in general: About 98,000,000 sorted cells were examined across all samples.

Based on CD45RO/CCR7/CD25/CD127/CD95/CD27, CD4+ regulatory, stem cell-like memory, naive and central memory cells were sorted. Losses at the gene ends were 4 bases for V and 3 bases for J; bases not matched to a gene: 2. This CDR3 region has 13 residues. Germline V CDR1 and CDR2: SEHNR, FQNEAQ (reference sequence). This clone was observed a handful of times. As every portion of the isolated RNA was reverse transcribed, the sequencing read expressed TCRB transcripts. TCRdb's table, derived via immunoSEQ multiplex PCR, lists solely in-frame clones and lacks some. The sample contains about 160,000 clones, 7% to 10% of which appear only once.

The material sequenced was central memory CD4+ T cells from blood. The TCR comes from a woman under 30 in good health. The rearrangement links TRBV7-9 to TRBJ1-2; 7 bases are a match to TRBD1. The CDR3 spells CASSWDRYYGYTF. DNA of the CDR3: TGTGCCAGCAGCTGGGACAGATACTATGGCTACACCTTC.